This entry is about one TCR beta chain. V lost 1 base and J lost 6, with 12 bases in between. CDR1 and CDR2 from the germline V gene are SGHAT and FQNNGV. The CDR3 totals 14 residues. The data were obtained in a study of blood T cell repertoires in COVID-19. Study overall: The United States, Italy and Spain provided the acute and convalescent COVID-19 samples. Sample material is recorded as cDNA or gDNA derived from T cells, B-cell-depleted T cells, or PBMCs.

The age range of participants was about 18 to 89 years, with residence in 20 to 25 US areas. Produced via immunoSEQ multiplex PCR; TCRdb's table is partial and in-frame only. The sample includes fewer than 300,000 clones, more than 85% of them seen just once. This sequence originates from a man between 40 and 49 years old who had recovered from COVID-19. The source material was PBMCs or T cells enriched from blood (not recorded which). V gene TRBV11-2 combines with J gene TRBJ1-2; possibly TRBD1 for D (5 bases). CDR3 region: CASSLAHRRDGYTF. The CDR3 DNA follows: TGTGCCAGCAGCTTAGCGCACAGGAGAGATGGCTACACCTTC.